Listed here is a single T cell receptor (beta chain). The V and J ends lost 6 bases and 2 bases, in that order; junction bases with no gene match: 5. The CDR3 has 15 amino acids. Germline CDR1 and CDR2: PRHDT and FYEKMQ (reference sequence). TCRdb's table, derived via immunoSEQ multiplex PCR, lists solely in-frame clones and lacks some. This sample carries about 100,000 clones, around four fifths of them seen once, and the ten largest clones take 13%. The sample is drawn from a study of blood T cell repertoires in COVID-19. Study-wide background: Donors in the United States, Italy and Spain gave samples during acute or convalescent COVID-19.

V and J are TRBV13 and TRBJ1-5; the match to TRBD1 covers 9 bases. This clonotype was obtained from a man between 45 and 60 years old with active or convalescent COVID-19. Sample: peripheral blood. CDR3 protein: CASSLGQGGNQPQHF. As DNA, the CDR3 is TGTGCCAGCAGTTTGGGACAGGGCGGCAATCAGCCCCAGCATTTT.